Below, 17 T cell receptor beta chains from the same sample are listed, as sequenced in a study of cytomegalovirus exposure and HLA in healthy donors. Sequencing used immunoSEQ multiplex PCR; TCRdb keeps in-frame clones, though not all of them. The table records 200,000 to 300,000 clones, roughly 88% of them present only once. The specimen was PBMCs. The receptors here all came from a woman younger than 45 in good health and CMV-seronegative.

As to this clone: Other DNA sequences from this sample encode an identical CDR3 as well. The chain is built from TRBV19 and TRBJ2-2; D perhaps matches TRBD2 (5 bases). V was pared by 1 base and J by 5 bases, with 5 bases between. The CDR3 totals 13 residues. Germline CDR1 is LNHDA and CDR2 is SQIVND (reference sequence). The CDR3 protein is CASSIGGTGELFF. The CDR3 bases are TGTGCCAGTAGTATAGGAGGGACCGGGGAGCTGTTTTTT.

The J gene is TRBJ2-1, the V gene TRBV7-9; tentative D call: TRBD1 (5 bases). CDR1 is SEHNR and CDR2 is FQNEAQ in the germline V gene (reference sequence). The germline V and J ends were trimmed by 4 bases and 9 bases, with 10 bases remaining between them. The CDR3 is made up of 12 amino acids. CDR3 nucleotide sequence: TGTGCCAGCAGCTACGGACAAGGTGAGCAGTTCTTC. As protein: CASSYGQGEQFF.

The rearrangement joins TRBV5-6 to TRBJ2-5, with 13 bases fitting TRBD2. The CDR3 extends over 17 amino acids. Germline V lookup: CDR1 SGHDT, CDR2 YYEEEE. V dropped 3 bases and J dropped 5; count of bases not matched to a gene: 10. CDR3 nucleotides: TGTGCCAGCAGCTGGGGAACTAGCGGGAGGGTTGGGGAGACCCAGTACTTC. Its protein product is CASSWGTSGRVGETQYF.

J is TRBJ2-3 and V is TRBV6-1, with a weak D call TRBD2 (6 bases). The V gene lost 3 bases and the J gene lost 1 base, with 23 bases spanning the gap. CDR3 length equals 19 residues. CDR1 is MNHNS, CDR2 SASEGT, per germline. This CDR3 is CASSEYASETGRGTDTQYF. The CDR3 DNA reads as TGTGCCAGCAGTGAGTATGCTAGCGAGACGGGACGGGGCACAGATACGCAGTATTTT.

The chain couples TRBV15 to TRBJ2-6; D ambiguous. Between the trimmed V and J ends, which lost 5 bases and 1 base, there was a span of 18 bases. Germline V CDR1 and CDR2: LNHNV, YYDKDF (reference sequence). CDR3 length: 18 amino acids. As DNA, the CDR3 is TGTGCCACCAGCCAAACCCCAGGAGAGCTGTCTGGGGCCAACGTCCTGACTTTC. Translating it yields CATSQTPGELSGANVLTF.

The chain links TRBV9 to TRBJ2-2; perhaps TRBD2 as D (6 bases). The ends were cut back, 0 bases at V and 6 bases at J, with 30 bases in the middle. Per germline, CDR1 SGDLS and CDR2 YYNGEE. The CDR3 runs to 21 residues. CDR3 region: CASSVGLSHKRTRGLSGELFF. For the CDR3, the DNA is TGTGCCAGCAGCGTAGGCCTCTCCCACAAAAGAACGCGGGGTCTGTCCGGGGAGCTGTTTTTT.

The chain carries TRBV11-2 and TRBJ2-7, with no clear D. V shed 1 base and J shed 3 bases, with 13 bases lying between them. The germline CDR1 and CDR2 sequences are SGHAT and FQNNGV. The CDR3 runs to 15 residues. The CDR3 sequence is CASSLVHPANYEQYF. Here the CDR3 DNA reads TGTGCCAGCAGCTTAGTGCATCCCGCCAACTACGAGCAGTACTTC.

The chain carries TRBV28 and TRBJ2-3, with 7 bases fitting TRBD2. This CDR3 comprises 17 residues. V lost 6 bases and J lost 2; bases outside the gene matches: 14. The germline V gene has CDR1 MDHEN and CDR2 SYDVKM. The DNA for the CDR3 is TGTGCCAGCAGCCAGGGAGGGTCACTTAGATACACAGATACGCAGTATTTT. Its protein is CASSQGGSLRYTDTQYF.

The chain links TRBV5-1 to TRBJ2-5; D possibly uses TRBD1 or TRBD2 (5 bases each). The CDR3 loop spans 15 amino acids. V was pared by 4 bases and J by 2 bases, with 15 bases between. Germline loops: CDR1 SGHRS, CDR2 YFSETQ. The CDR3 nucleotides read TGCGCCAGCAGCCGAGGGACGGGAACACAAGAGACCCAGTACTTC. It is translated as CASSRGTGTQETQYF.

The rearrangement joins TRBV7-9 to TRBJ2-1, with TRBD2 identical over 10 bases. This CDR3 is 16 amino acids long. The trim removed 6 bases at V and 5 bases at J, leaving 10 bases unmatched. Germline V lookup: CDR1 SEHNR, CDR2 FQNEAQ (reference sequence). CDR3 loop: CASSLPGTSVNNEQFF. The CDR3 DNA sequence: TGTGCCAGCAGTTTACCCGGGACTAGCGTAAACAATGAGCAGTTCTTC.

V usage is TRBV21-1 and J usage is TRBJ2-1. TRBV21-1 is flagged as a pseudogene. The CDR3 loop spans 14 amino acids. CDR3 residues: CASRGVHSYNEQFF. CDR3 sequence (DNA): TGTGCCAGCCGGGGCGTCCACTCCTACAATGAGCAGTTCTTC.

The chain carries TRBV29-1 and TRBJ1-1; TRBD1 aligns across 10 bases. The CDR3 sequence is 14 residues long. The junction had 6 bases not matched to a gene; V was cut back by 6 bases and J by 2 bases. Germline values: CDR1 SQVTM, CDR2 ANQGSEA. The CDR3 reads CSVQGTGVNTEAFF. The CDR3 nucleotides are TGCAGCGTCCAAGGGACAGGGGTTAACACTGAAGCTTTCTTT.

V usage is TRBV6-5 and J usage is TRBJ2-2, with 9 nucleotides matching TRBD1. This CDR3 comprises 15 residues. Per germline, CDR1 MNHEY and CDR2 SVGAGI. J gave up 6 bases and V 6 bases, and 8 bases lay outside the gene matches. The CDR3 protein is CASRLGTGIPGELFF. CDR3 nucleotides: TGTGCCAGCAGGCTTGGGACAGGGATCCCCGGGGAGCTGTTTTTT.

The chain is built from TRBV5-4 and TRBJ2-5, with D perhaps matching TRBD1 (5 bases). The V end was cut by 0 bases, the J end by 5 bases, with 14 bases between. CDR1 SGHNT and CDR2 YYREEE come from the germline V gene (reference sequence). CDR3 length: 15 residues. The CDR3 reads CASSLDPGKVETQYF. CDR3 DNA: TGTGCCAGCAGCTTGGATCCAGGGAAGGTGGAGACCCAGTACTTC.

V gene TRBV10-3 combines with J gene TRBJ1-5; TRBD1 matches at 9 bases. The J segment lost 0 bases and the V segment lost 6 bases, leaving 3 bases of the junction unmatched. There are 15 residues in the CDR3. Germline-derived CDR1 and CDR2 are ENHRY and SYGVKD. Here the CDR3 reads CAIRADRGSNQPQHF. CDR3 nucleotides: TGTGCCATCAGGGCGGACAGGGGTAGCAATCAGCCCCAGCATTTT.

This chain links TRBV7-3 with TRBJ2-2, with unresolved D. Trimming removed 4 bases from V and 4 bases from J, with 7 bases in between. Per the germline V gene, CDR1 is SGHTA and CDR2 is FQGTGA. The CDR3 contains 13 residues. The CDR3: CASSSYITGELFF. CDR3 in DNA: TGTGCCAGCAGCTCCTACATCACCGGGGAGCTGTTTTTT.

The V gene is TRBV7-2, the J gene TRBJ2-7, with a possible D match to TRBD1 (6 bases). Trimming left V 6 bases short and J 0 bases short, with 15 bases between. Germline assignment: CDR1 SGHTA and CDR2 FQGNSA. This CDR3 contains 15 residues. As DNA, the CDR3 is TGTGCCAGCAGGAAGGACAGTCAACCCTCCTACGAGCAGTACTTC. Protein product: CASRKDSQPSYEQYF. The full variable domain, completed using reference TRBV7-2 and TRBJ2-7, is GAGVSQSPSNKVTEKGKDVELRCDPISGHTALYWYRQSLGQGLEFLIYFQGNSAPDKSGLPSDRFSAERTGGSVSTLTIQRTQQEDSAVYLCASRKDSQPSYEQYFGPGTRLTVT.